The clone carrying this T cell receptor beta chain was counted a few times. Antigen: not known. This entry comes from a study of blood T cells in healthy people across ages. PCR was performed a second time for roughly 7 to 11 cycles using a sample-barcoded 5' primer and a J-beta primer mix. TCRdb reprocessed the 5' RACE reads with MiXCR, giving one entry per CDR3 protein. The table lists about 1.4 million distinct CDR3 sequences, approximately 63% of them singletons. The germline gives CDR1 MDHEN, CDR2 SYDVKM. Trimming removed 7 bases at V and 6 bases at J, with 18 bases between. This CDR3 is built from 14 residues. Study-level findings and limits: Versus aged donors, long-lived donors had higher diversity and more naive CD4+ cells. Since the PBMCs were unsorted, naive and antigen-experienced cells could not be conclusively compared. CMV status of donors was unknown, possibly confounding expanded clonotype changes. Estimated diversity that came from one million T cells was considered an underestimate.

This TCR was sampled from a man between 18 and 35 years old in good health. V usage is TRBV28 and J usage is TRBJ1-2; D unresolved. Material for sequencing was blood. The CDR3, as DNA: TGTGCCAGCATCTCTTCGGCTGGGAACAATGGCTACACCTTC. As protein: CASISSAGNNGYTF.